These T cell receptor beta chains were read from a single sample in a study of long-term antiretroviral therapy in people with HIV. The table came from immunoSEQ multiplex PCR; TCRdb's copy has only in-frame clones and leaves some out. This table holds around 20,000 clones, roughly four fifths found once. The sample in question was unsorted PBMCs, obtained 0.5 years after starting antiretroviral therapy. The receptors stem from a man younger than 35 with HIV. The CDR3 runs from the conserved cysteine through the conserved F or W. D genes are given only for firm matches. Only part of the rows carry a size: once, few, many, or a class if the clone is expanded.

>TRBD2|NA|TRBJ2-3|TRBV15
CATSGAGLAGGLKRADTQYF
TGTGCCACCAGCGGAGCCGGACTAGCGGGGGGGCTAAAGAGGGCAGATACGCAGTATTTT
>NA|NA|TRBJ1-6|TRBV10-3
CAIQGVVDSPLHF
TGTGCCATCCAGGGAGTCGTGGATTCACCCCTCCACTTT
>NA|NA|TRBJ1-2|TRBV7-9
CASSFRRGGNYGYTF
TGTGCCAGCAGCTTCCGCAGGGGTGGGAACTATGGCTACACCTTC
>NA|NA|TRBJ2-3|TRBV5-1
CASSLQTSSDTQYF
TGCGCCAGCAGCTTACAGACTAGTTCAGATACGCAGTATTTT
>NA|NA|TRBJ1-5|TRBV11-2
CASSLDIGREGQPQHF
TGTGCCAGCAGCTTAGATATTGGGCGGGAAGGCCAGCCCCAGCATTTT
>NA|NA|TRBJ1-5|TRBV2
CASSGQNSNQPQHF
TGTGCCAGCAGTGGACAGAATAGCAATCAGCCCCAGCATTTT
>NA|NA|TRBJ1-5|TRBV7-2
CASSSNRGPDRSQPQHF
TGTGCCAGCAGCTCCAACCGGGGCCCTGACAGGTCGCAGCCCCAGCATTTT
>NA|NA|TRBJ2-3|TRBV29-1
CSVAVGATSTDTQYF
TGCAGCGTTGCGGTGGGAGCGACTAGCACAGATACGCAGTATTTT
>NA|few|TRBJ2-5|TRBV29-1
CSVEEQQKETQYF
TGCAGCGTTGAAGAACAGCAGAAAGAGACCCAGTACTTC
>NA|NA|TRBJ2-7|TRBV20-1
CSAQTSYEQYF
TGCAGTGCTCAGACGTCCTACGAGCAGTACTTC
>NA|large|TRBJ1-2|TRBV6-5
CASSYGSGNGYTF
TGTGCCAGCAGTTACGGGTCAGGGAATGGCTACACCTTC
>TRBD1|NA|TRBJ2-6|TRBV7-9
CASSQGQGSGTGANVLTF
TGTGCCAGCAGTCAAGGACAGGGATCGGGGACTGGGGCCAACGTCCTGACTTTC
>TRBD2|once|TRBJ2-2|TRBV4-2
CASSQEALAGGPTGELFF
TGTGCCAGCAGCCAAGAAGCCCTAGCGGGGGGGCCAACCGGGGAGCTGTTTTTT
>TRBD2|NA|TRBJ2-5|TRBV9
CASSKRGQETQYF
TGTGCCAGCAGCAAGCGGGGACAAGAGACCCAGTACTTC
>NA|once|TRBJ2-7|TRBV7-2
CASSLASGSYEQYF
TGTGCCAGCAGCTTAGCGAGCGGCTCCTACGAGCAGTACTTC
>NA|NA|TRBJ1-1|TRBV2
CASSEDREREAFF
TGTGCCAGCAGTGAAGACAGGGAACGAGAAGCTTTCTTT
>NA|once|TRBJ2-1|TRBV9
CASGGASAGVEQFF
TGTGCCAGCGGGGGGGCTAGCGCCGGAGTGGAGCAGTTCTTC